This TCR beta chain came from a study of identical twins. This clonotype turned up a few times. Donors were all healthy Caucasians. Germline lookup yields CDR1 MRHNA and CDR2 SNTAGT. This CDR3 has 15 residues. V shed 3 bases, J shed 0 bases, and the junction held 0 bases outside the gene matches. From the 5' RACE reads, TCRdb called clonotypes with MiXCR, one entry per CDR3 protein. The sample has a few hundred thousand distinct CDR3 sequences; more than 9% are singletons. This sample was shared with a second study, whose subject was yellow fever vaccine responses in identical twins.

The chain is built from TRBV6-4 and TRBJ2-3, with 10 bases aligning to TRBD2. The source material was CD8+ T cells sorted from blood. The TCR was taken from a woman aged 18-30 years in good health. The CDR3 sequence is CASSEGLASTDTQYF. DNA of the CDR3: TGTGCCAGCAGTGAGGGACTAGCGAGCACAGATACGCAGTATTTT.